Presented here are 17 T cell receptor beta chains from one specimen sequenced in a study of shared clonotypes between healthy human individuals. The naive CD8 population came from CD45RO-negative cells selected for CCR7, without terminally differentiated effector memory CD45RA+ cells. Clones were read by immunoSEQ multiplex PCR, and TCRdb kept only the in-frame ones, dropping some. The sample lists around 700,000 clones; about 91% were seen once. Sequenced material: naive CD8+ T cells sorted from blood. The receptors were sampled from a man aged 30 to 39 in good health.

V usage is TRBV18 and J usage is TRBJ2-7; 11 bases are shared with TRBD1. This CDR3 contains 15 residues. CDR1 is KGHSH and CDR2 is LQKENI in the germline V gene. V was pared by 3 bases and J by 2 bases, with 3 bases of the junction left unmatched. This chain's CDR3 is CASSPDRGRTYEQYF. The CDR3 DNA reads TGTGCCAGCTCACCGGACAGGGGGCGAACCTACGAGCAGTACTTC.

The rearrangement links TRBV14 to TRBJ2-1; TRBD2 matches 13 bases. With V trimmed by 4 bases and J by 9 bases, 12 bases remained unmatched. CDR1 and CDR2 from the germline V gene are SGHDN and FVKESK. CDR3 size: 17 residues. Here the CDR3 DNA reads TGTGCCAGCAGCCCAGGGCCGGGACTAGCGGGACGCGGTGAGCAGTTCTTC. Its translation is CASSPGPGLAGRGEQFF.

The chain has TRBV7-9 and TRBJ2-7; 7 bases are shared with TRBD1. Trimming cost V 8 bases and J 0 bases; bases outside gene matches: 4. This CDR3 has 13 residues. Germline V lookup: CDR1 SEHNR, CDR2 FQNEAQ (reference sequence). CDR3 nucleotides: TGTGCCAGCCGGCCAGGGGGCTCCTACGAGCAGTACTTC. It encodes CASRPGGSYEQYF.

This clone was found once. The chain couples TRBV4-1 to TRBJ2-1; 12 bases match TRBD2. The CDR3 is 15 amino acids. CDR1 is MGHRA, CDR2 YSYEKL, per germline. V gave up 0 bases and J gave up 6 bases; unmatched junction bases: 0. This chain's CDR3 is CASSQEGLAGNEQFF. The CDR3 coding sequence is TGCGCCAGCAGCCAAGAGGGACTAGCGGGCAATGAGCAGTTCTTC.

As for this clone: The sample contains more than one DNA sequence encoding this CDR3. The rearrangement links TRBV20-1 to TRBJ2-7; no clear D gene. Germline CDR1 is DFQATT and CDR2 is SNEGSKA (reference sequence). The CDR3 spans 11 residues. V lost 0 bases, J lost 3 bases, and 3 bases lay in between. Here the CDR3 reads CSARDYYEQYF. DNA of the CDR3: TGCAGTGCTAGAGATTACTACGAGCAGTACTTC.

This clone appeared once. The CDR3 coding sequence is TGCGCCAGCAGTTTAGGGGGTCGAAGGACGGGGGTTAGCACAGATACGCAGTATTTT. Translation: CASSLGGRRTGVSTDTQYF. The chain carries TRBV23-1 and TRBJ2-3, with D tentatively TRBD1 or TRBD2 (6 bases each). TRBV23-1 is an ORF for which the function is uncertain. This CDR3 has 19 residues. Trimming took 5 bases from V and 0 from J, leaving 24 bases between them.

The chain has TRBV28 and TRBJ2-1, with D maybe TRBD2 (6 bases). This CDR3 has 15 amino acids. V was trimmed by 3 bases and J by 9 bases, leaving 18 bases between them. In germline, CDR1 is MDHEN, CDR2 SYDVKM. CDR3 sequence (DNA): TGTGCCAGCAGTTTTGGTCGGGGTAATAGCGGTGAGCAGTTCTTC. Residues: CASSFGRGNSGEQFF.

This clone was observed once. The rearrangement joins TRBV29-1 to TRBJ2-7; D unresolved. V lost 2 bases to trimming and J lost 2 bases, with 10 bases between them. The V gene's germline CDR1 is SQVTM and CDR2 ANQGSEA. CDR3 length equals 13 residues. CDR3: CSVESARTYEQYF. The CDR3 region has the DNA TGCAGCGTTGAATCGGCCAGAACCTACGAGCAGTACTTC.

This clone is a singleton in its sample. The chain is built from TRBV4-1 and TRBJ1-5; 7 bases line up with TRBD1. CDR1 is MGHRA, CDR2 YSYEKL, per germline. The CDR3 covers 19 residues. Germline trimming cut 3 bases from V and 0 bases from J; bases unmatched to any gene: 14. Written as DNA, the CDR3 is TGCGCCAGCAGCCAGCACCCCGGGACAGACAATTATAGCAATCAGCCCCAGCATTTT. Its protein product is CASSQHPGTDNYSNQPQHF.

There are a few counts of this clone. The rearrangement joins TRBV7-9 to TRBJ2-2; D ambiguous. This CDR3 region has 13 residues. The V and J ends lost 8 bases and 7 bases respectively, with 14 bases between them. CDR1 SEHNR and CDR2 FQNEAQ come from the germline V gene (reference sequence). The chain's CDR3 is CASLSLGGGELFF. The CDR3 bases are TGTGCCAGCCTCTCACTGGGCGGCGGGGAGCTGTTTTTT.

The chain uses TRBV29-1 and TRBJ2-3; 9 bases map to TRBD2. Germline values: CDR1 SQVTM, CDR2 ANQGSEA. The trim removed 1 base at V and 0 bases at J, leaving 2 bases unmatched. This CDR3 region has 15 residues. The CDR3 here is CSVEGLAVSTDTQYF. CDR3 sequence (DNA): TGCAGCGTTGAAGGACTAGCGGTGAGCACAGATACGCAGTATTTT.

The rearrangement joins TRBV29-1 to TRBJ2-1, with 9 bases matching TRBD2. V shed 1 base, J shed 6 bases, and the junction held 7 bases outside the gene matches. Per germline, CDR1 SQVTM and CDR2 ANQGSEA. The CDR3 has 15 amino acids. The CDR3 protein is CSVEGVAGVSNEQFF. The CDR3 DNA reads TGCAGCGTTGAAGGTGTAGCGGGAGTCTCCAATGAGCAGTTCTTC.

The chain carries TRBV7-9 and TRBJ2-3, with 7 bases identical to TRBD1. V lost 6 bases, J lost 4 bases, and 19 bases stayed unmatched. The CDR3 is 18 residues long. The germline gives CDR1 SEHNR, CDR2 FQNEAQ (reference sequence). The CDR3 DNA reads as TGTGCCAGCAGGGCCTCCGGGACAGCAATAACACAAGCAGATACGCAGTATTTT. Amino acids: CASRASGTAITQADTQYF.

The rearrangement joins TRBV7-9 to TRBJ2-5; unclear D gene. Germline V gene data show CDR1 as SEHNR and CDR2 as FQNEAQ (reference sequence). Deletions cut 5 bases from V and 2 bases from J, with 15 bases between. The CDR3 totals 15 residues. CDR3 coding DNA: TGTGCCAGCAGCCCCCCCACGATAAGTCAAGAGACCCAGTACTTC. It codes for CASSPPTISQETQYF.

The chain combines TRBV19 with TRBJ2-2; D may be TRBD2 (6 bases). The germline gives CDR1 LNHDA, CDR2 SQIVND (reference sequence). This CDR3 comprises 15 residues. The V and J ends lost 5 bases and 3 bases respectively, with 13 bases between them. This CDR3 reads CASSPLEGHTGELFF. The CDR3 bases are TGTGCCAGTAGTCCTCTGGAGGGCCACACCGGGGAGCTGTTTTTT. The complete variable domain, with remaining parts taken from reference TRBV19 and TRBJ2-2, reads DGGITQSPKYLFRKEGQNVTLSCEQNLNHDAMYWYRQDPGQGLRLIYYSQIVNDFQKGDIAEGYSVSREKKESFPLTVTSAQKNPTAFYLCASSPLEGHTGELFFGEGSRLTVL.

CDR3 loop: CASSIRDRNTEAFF. The CDR3 coding sequence is TGCGCCAGCAGCATCCGGGACAGGAACACTGAAGCTTTCTTT. The rearrangement uses TRBV4-1 and TRBJ1-1; 7 nucleotides agree with TRBD1. Germline CDR1 MGHRA, CDR2 YSYEKL. V was clipped by 5 bases and J by 1 base; unmatched bases: 4. The CDR3 length is 14 residues.

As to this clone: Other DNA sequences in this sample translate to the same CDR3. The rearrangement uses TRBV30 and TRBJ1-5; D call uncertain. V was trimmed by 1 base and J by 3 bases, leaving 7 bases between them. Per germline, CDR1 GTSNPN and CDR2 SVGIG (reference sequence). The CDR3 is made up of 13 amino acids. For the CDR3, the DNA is TGTGCCTGGAGTGAAGGGTCCAATCAGCCCCAGCATTTT. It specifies CAWSEGSNQPQHF.